This TCR beta chain was profiled in a study of blood T cells in healthy people across ages. V lost 5 bases and J 2 bases, leaving 10 bases between the germline ends. The CDR3 consists of 13 residues. Germline CDR1 is MNHEY and CDR2 is SVGEGT. The second PCR ran roughly 6 to 11 cycles with a sample-barcoded 5' primer and J-beta primers. TCRdb processed the 5' RACE reads anew with MiXCR; each CDR3 protein has one entry. This sample has about 2 million distinct CDR3 sequences, with about 50% found just once. In this sample, this clonotype turned up many times. The specimen was blood. The TCR was taken from a woman aged 35 to 49 in good health. This chain links TRBV6-2 or TRBV6-3 with TRBJ2-7, with D unclear. CDR3 amino acids: CASSLLRTYEQYF. As DNA, the CDR3 is TGTGCCAGCAGTCTCCTCCGGACCTACGAGCAGTACTTC.